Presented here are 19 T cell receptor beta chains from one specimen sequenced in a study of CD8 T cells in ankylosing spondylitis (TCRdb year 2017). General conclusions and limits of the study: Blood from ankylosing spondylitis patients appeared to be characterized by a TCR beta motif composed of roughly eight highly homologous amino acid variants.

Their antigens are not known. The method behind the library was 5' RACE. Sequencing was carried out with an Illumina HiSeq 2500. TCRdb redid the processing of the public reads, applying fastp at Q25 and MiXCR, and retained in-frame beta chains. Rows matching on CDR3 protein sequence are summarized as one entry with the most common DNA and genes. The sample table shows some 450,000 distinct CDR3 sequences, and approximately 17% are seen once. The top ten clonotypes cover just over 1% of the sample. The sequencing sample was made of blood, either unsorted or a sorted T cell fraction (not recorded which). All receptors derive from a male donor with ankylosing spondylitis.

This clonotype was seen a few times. The CDR3 loop reads CASKASGGSSYNEQFF. CDR3 bases: TGTGCCAGCAAGGCTAGCGGGGGGAGCTCCTACAATGAGCAGTTCTTC. V and J are TRBV21-1 and TRBJ2-1; TRBD2 was called by the table and not checked on the DNA. TRBV21-1 is given as a pseudogene. The CDR3 sequence is 16 residues long.

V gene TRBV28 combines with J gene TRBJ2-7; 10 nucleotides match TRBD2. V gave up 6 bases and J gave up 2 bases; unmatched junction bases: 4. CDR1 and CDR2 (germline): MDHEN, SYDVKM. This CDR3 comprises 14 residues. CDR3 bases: TGTGCCAGCAGAAAAACTAGCGGGGCCTACGAGCAGTACTTC. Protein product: CASRKTSGAYEQYF.

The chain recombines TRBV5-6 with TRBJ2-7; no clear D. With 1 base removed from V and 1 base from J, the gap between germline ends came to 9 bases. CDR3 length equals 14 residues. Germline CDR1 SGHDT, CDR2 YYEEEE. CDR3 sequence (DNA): TGTGCCAGCAGCTTGTTAAGCGCTTCCTACGAGCAGTACTTC. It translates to CASSLLSASYEQYF.

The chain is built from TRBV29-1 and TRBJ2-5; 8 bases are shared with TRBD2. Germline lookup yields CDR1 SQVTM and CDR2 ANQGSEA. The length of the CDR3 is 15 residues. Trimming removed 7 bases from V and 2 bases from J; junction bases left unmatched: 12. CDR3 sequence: CSARGAGGQQETQYF. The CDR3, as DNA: TGCAGCGCGAGGGGGGCGGGAGGCCAACAAGAGACCCAGTACTTC.

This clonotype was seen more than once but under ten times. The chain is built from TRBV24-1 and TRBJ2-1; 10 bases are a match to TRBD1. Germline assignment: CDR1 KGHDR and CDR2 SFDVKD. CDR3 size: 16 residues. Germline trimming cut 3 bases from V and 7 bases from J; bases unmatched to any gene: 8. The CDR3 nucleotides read TGTGCCACCAGTGATAGACAGGGGGCGCGGATAAATGAGCAGTTCTTC. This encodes CATSDRQGARINEQFF.

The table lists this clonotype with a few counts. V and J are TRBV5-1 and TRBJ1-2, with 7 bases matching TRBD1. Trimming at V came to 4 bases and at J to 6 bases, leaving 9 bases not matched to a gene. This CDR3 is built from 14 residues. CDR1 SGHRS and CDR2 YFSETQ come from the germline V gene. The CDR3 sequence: CASSPRQGEDGYTF. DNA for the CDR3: TGCGCCAGCAGCCCCCGACAGGGAGAGGATGGCTACACCTTC.

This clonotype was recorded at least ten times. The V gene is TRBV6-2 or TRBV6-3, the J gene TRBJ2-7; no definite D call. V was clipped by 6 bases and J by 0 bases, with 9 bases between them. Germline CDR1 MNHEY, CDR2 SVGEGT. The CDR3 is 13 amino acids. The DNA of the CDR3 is TGTGCCAGCAGCCCACAGATCTCCTACGAGCAGTACTTC. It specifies CASSPQISYEQYF.

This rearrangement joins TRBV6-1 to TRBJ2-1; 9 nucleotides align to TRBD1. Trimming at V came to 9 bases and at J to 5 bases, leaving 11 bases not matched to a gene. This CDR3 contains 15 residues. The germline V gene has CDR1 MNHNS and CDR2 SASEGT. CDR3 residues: CASRRTGVGDNEQFF. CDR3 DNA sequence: TGTGCCAGTAGGAGGACAGGGGTCGGGGACAATGAGCAGTTCTTC.

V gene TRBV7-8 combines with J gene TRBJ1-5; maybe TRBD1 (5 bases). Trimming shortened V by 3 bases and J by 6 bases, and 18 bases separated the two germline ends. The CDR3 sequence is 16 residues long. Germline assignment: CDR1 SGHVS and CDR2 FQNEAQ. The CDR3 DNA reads TGTGCCAGCAGCTTCCTCGGGGGTCCCGTAGGTCAGCCCCAGCATTTT. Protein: CASSFLGGPVGQPQHF.

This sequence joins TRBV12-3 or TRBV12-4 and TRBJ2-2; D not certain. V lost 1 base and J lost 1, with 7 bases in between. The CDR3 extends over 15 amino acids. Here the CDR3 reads CASSLENRNTGELFF. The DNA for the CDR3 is TGTGCCAGCAGTTTAGAGAACAGGAACACCGGGGAGCTGTTTTTT.

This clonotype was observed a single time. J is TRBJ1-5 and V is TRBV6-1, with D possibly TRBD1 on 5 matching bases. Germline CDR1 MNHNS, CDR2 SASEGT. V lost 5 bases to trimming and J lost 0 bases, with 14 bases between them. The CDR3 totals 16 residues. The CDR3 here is CASSKPVGVSNQPQHF. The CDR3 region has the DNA TGTGCCAGCAGTAAGCCCGTGGGGGTTAGCAATCAGCCCCAGCATTTT.

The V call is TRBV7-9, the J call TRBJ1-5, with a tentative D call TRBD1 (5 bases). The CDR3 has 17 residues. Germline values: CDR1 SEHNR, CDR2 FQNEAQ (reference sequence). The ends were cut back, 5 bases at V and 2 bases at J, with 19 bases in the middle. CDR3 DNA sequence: TGTGCCAGCAGCCCTTTCGGGCAGGGTAAGGGCAATCAGCCCCAGCATTTT. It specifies CASSPFGQGKGNQPQHF.

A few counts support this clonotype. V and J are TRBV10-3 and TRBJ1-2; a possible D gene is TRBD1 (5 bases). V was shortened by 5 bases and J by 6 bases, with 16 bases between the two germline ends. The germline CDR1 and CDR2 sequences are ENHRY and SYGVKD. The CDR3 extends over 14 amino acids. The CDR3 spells CAISNLGERDGYTF. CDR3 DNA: TGTGCCATCAGTAACCTGGGGGAGCGGGATGGCTACACCTTC.

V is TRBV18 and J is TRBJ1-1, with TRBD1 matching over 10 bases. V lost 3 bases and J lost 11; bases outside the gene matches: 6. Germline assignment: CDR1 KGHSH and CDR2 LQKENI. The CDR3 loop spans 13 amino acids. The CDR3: CASSPMTGGLAFF. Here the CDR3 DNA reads TGTGCCAGCTCACCCATGACAGGGGGCTTGGCTTTCTTT.

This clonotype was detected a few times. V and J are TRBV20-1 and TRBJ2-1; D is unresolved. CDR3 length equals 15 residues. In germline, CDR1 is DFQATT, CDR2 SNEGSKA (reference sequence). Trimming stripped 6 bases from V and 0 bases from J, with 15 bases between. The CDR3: CSADGPTHSYNEQFF. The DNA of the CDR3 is TGCAGTGCCGACGGGCCGACCCACTCCTACAATGAGCAGTTCTTC.

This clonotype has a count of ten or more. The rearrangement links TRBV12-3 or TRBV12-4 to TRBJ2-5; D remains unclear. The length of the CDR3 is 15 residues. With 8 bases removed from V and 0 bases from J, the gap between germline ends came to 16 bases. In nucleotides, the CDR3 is TGTGCCAGCTCAGCCCTTATGGCGTACCAAGAGACCCAGTACTTC. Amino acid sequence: CASSALMAYQETQYF.

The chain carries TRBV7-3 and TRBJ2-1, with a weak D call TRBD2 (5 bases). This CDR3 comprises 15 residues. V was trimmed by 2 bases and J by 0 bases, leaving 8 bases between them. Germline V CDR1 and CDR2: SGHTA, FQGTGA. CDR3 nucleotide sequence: TGTGCCAGCAGCTTAGACGGGAACTCCTACAATGAGCAGTTCTTC. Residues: CASSLDGNSYNEQFF.

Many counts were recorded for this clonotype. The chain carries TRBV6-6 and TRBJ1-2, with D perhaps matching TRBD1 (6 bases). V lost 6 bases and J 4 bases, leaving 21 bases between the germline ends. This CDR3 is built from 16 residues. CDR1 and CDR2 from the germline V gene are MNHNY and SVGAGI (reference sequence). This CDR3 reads CASRELGGGKSYGYTF. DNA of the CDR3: TGTGCCAGCAGAGAGTTAGGGGGAGGTAAAAGCTATGGCTACACCTTC.

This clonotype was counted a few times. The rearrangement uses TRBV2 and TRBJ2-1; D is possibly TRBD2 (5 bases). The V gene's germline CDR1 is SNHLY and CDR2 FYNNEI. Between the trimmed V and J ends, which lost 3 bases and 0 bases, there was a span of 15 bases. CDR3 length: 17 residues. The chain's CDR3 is CASSDDGGWSSYNEQFF. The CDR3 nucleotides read TGTGCCAGCAGTGATGATGGCGGGTGGAGCTCCTACAATGAGCAGTTCTTC.